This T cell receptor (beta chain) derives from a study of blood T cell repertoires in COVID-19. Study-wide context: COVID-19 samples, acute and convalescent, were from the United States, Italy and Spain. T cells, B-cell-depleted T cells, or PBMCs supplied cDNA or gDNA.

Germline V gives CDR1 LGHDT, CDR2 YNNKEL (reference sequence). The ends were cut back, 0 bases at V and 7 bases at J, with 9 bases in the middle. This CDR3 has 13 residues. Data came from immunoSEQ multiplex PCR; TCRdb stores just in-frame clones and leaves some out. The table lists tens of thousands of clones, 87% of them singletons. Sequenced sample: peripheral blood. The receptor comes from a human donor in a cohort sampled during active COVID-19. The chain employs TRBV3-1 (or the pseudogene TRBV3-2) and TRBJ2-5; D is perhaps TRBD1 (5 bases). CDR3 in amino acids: CASSQEGQRTQYF. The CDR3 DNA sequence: TGTGCCAGCAGCCAAGAAGGACAACGGACCCAGTACTTC.